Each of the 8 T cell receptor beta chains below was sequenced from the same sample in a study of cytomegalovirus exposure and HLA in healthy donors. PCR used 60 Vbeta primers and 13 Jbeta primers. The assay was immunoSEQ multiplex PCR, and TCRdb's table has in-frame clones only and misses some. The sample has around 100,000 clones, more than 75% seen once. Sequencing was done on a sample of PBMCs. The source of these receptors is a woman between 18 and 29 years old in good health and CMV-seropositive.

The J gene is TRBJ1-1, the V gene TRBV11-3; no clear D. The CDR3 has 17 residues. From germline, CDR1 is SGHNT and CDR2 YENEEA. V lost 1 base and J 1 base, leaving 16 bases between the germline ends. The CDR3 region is CASSLAGRGRKNTEAFF. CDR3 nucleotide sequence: TGTGCCAGCAGCTTAGCTGGTAGAGGCAGAAAGAACACTGAAGCTTTCTTT.

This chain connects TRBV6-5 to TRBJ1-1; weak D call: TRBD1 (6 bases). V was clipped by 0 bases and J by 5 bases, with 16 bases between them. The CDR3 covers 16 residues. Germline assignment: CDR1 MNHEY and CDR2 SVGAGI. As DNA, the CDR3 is TGTGCCAGCAGTTACTCGACAGGCTGGGGGAGTACTGAAGCTTTCTTT. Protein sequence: CASSYSTGWGSTEAFF.

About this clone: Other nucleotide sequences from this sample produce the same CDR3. The CDR3 region is CASSLTGSDYEQYF. CDR3 coding DNA: TGTGCCAGCAGTTTAACAGGGAGCGACTACGAGCAGTACTTC. The J gene is TRBJ2-7, the V gene TRBV27, with D possibly being TRBD1 (6 bases). CDR1 MNHEY and CDR2 SMNVEV come from the germline V gene (reference sequence). This CDR3 has 14 residues. The ends were cut back, 2 bases at V and 3 bases at J, with 11 bases in the middle.

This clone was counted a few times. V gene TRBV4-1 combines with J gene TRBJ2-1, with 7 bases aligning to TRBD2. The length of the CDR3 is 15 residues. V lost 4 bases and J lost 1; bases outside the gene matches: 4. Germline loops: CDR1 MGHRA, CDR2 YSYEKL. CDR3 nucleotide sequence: TGCGCCAGCAGCCCTCGGGGGGATTCCTACAATGAGCAGTTCTTC. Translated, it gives CASSPRGDSYNEQFF.

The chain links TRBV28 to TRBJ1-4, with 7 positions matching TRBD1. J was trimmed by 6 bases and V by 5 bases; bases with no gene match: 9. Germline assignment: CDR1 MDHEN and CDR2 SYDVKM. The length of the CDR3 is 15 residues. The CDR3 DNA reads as TGTGCCAGCAGTCCAGGGGACAGCCAGGATGAAAAACTGTTTTTT. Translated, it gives CASSPGDSQDEKLFF.

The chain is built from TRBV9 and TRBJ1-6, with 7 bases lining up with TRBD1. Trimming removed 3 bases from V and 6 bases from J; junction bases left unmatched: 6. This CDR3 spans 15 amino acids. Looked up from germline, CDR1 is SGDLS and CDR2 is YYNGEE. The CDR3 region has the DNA TGTGCCAGCAGCGCCGACAGGGTACTTAATTCACCCCTCCACTTT. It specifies CASSADRVLNSPLHF.

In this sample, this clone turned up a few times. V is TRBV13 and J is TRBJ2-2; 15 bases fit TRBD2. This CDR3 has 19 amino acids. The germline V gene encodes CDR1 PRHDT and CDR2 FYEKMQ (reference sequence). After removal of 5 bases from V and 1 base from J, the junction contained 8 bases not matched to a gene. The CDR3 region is CASSPGLAGGPRNTGELFF. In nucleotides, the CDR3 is TGTGCCAGCAGCCCGGGACTAGCGGGAGGACCCAGGAACACCGGGGAGCTGTTTTTT.

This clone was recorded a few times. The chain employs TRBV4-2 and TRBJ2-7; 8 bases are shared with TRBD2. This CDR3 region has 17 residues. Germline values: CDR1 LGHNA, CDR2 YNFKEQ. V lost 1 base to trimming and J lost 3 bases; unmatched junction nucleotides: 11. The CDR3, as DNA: TGTGCCAGCAGCCAAGCTATTAGCGGGATACCTAACTACGAGCAGTACTTC. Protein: CASSQAISGIPNYEQYF.